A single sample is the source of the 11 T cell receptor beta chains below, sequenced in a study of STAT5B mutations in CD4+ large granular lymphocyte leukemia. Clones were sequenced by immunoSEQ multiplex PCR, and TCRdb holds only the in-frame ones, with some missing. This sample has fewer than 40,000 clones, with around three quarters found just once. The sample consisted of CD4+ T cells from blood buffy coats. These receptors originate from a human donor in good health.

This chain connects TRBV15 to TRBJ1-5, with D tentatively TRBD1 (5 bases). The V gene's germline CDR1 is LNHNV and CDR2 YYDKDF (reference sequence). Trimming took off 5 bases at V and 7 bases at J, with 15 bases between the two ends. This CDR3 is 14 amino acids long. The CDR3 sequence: CATSADRVRQPQHF. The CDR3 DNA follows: TGTGCCACCAGCGCCGACAGAGTCAGACAGCCCCAGCATTTT.

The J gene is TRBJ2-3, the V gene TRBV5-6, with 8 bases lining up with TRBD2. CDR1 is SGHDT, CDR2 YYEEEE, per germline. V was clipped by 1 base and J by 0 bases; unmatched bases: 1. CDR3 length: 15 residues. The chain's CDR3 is CASSLLAGSTDTQYF. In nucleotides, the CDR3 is TGTGCCAGCAGCTTGTTAGCGGGGAGCACAGATACGCAGTATTTT.

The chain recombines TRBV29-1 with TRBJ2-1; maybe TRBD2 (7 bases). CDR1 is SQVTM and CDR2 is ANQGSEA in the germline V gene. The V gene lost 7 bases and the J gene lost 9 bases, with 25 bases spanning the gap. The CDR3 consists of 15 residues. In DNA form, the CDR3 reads TGCAGCGCCTGGGGGGGTCTGAGGTCCAGGGGTGAGCAGTTCTTC. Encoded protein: CSAWGGLRSRGEQFF.

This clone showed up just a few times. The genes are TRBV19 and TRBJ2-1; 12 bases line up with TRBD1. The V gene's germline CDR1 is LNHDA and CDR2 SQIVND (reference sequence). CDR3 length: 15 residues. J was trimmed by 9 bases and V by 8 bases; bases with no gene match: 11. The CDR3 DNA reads TGTGCCAGTCAGGAGAGGGACAGGGGGCGAGGTGAGCAGTTCTTC. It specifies CASQERDRGRGEQFF.

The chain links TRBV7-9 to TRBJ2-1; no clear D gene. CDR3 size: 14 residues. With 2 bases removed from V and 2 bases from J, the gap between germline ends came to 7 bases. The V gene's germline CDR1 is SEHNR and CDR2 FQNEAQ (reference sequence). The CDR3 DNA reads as TGTGCCAGCAGCTTACGGCGACCCTACAATGAGCAGTTCTTC. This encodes CASSLRRPYNEQFF.

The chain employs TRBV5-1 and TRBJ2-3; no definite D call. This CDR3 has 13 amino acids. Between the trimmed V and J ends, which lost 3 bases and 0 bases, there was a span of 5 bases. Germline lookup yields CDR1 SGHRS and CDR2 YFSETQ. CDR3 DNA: TGCGCCAGCAGCTCCACTAGCACAGATACGCAGTATTTT. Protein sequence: CASSSTSTDTQYF.

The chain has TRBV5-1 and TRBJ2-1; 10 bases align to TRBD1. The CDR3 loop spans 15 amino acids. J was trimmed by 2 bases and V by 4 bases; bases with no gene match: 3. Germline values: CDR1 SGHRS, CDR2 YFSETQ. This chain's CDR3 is CASSPGQGTYNEQFF. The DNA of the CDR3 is TGCGCCAGCAGCCCGGGACAGGGGACCTACAATGAGCAGTTCTTC. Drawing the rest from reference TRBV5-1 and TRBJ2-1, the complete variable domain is KAGVTQTPRYLIKTRGQQVTLSCSPISGHRSVSWYQQTPGQGLQFLFEYFSETQRNKGNFPGRFSGRQFSNSRSEMNVSTLELGDSALYLCASSPGQGTYNEQFFGPGTRLTVL.

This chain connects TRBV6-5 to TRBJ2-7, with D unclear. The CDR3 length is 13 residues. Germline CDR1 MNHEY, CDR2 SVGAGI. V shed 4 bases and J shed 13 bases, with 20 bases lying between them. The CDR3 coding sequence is TGTGCCAGCAGTTCCCCTGCCGGTTATCTATACTACTTC. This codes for CASSSPAGYLYYF.

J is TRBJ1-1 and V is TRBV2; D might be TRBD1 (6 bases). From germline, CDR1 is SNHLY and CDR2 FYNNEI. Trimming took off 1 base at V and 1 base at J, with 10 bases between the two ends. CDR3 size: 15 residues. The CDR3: CASSEDGQRNTEAFF. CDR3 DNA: TGTGCCAGCAGTGAAGATGGACAGAGGAACACTGAAGCTTTCTTT.

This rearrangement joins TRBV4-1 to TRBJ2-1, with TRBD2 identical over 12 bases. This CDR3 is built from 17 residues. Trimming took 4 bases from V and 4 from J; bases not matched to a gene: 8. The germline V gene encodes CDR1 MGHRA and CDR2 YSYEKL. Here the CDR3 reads CASSLGLAGSVYNEQFF. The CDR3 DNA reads TGCGCCAGCAGCCTCGGACTAGCGGGATCCGTTTACAATGAGCAGTTCTTC.

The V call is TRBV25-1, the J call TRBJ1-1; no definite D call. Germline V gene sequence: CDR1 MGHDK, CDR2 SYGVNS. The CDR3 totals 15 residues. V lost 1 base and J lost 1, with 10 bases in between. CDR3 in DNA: TGTGCCAGCAGTGAATTGTCAAGCACGAACACTGAAGCTTTCTTT. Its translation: CASSELSSTNTEAFF. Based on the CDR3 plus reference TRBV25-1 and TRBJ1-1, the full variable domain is EADIYQTPRYLVIGTGKKITLECSQTMGHDKMYWYQQDPGMELHLIHYSYGVNSTEKGDLSSESTVSRIRTEHFPLTLESARPSHTSQYLCASSELSSTNTEAFFGQGTRLTVV.